Shown below are 13 T cell receptor beta chains from a single sample sequenced in a study of blood T cells in healthy people across ages (dated by TCRdb to the mid-2010s). Library preparation was by 5' RACE. The instrument given in TCRdb is Illumina HiSeq 2500. A second PCR of about 6 to 12 cycles was run with a J-beta primer mix and a sample-barcoded 5' primer. TCRdb trimmed public reads at Q25 via fastp, called clones via MiXCR and kept in-frame beta chains. Rows are combined by CDR3 protein, so each entry shows the most common genes and DNA. Across this sample there are roughly 1.6 million distinct CDR3 sequences, with around 35% seen only once. Of the sample, about 11% falls within the top ten clones. Specimen: blood. These receptors were collected from a woman in her twenties or thirties in good health.

This clonotype was seen more than once but under ten times. V gene TRBV6-1 combines with J gene TRBJ1-1; no clear D. The CDR3 is 13 amino acids. The germline gives CDR1 MNHNS, CDR2 SASEGT. V was shortened by 3 bases and J by 0 bases, with 5 bases between the two germline ends. The CDR3 region is CASSEGLNTEAFF. The CDR3 nucleotides are TGTGCCAGCAGTGAGGGTTTGAACACTGAAGCTTTCTTT.

The chain links TRBV7-6 to TRBJ1-4; D not resolved. V lost 5 bases to trimming and J lost 3 bases, with 10 bases between them. In germline, CDR1 is SGHVS, CDR2 FNYEAQ. The CDR3 consists of 14 residues. The CDR3 DNA follows: TGTGCCAGCAGCCCTGGACGGTCTAATGAAAAACTGTTTTTT. This translates into CASSPGRSNEKLFF.

On this clonotype itself: A read error may be the cause here, since a much bigger clone is one base away. The chain uses TRBV9 and TRBJ2-5; D may be TRBD2 (5 bases). This CDR3 has 14 amino acids. Germline V gives CDR1 SGDLS, CDR2 YYNGEE. The DNA of the CDR3 is TGTGCCAGCAGCGTAGGAAGCGGTCAAGAGTCCCAGTACTTC. Its protein is CASSVGSGQESQYF.

The chain employs TRBV29-1 and TRBJ2-7; 8 bases align to TRBD2. Germline CDR1 is SQVTM and CDR2 is ANQGSEA. The CDR3 runs to 18 residues. With 2 bases clipped from V and 6 bases from J, the junction kept 21 bases outside the gene matches. The CDR3 loop reads CSVESAGGGGNVGLEQYF. Here the CDR3 DNA reads TGCAGCGTTGAATCGGCGGGGGGAGGCGGAAACGTCGGCCTCGAGCAGTACTTC.

The DNA of the CDR3 is TGTGCCAGCAGTGCCCTGATGGGGAATCCCCAACAGTACTTC. It codes for CASSALMGNPQQYF. The chain is built from TRBV25-1 and TRBJ2-5; the D is unclear. The V end lost 4 bases, the J end lost 11 bases, and 20 bases lay between the germline ends. This CDR3 has 14 amino acids. CDR1 and CDR2 from the germline V gene are MGHDK and SYGVNS.

V usage is TRBV11-2 and J usage is TRBJ2-4; D may be TRBD1 or TRBD2 (6 bases each). This CDR3 has 19 amino acids. V was cut by 0 bases and J by 0 bases, with 18 bases left in between. CDR1 and CDR2 from the germline V gene are SGHAT and FQNNGV. As DNA, the CDR3 is TGTGCCAGCAGCTTAGACCCGGGGGCAGGACAAATAGCCAAAAACATTCAGTACTTC. It is translated as CASSLDPGAGQIAKNIQYF.

J is TRBJ2-4 and V is TRBV5-1, with 12 bases lining up with TRBD2. Gene TRBJ2-7 matches the end of the DNA better, so the J call may be wrong. Germline loops: CDR1 SGHRS, CDR2 YFSETQ. The CDR3 has 16 residues. This CDR3 is CASSLKSSGGAYEQYF. In nucleotides, the CDR3 is TGCGCCAGCAGCTTGAAATCTAGCGGGGGGGCCTACGAGCAGTACTTC.

This chain links TRBV7-2 with TRBJ2-1; 7 nucleotides line up with TRBD2. J lost 1 base, V lost 6 bases, and 9 bases had no gene match. Germline assignment: CDR1 SGHTA and CDR2 FQGNSA. The CDR3 consists of 16 residues. CDR3 residues: CASSPRTGGSYNEQFF. The CDR3 DNA reads TGTGCCAGCAGTCCCCGGACGGGGGGATCCTACAATGAGCAGTTCTTC.

This clonotype appeared a few times. The chain has TRBV7-9 and TRBJ1-5; D may be TRBD1 (6 bases). The CDR3 runs to 16 residues. The V gene's germline CDR1 is SEHNR and CDR2 FQNEAQ (reference sequence). V lost 5 bases and J lost 3, with 17 bases in between. The CDR3 nucleotides read TGTGCCAGCAGCCTCCTCGTGGGGGCAGTCAATCAGCCCCAGCATTTT. This sequence encodes CASSLLVGAVNQPQHF.

This clonotype appeared many times. The chain combines TRBV20-1 with TRBJ1-2, with D possibly matching TRBD1 (5 bases). From germline, CDR1 is DFQATT and CDR2 SNEGSKA (reference sequence). The CDR3 consists of 14 residues. As DNA, the CDR3 is TGCTCCCCTCTGAGAAGGGGCGGAGGTTATGGCTACACCTTC. This encodes CSPLRRGGGYGYTF.

This clonotype was observed a handful of times. CDR3 nucleotides: TGTGCCAGCAGTCAAATACAGGGCATTACGAATGAGCAGTTCTTC. The encoded protein is CASSQIQGITNEQFF. The genes are TRBV12-3 or TRBV12-4 and TRBJ2-1, with a possible D match to TRBD1 (6 bases). V was shortened by 5 bases and J by 7 bases, with 18 bases between the two germline ends. The CDR3 totals 15 residues.

The J gene is TRBJ2-5, the V gene TRBV3-1; 11 positions agree with TRBD2. The DNA end is a closer match to TRBJ2-7, so the J assignment may be wrong. This CDR3 is built from 15 residues. The germline CDR1 and CDR2 sequences are LGHDT and YNNKEL (reference sequence). CDR3 in DNA: TGTGCCAGCAGCCAAGAAACTAGCGGGGGAACCGAGCAGTACTTC. Translation gives CASSQETSGGTEQYF.

This clonotype was observed a handful of times. The chain joins TRBV5-1 to TRBJ2-5; 16 positions match TRBD2. The CDR3 is made up of 18 amino acids. CDR1 and CDR2 (germline): SGHRS, YFSETQ. V dropped 3 bases and J dropped 11; count of bases not matched to a gene: 16. In DNA, the CDR3 is TGCGCCAGCAGCTCGGCCGGGACTAGCGGGGGGGCTCGGGAGGAGCAGTACTTC. The encoded protein is CASSSAGTSGGAREEQYF.